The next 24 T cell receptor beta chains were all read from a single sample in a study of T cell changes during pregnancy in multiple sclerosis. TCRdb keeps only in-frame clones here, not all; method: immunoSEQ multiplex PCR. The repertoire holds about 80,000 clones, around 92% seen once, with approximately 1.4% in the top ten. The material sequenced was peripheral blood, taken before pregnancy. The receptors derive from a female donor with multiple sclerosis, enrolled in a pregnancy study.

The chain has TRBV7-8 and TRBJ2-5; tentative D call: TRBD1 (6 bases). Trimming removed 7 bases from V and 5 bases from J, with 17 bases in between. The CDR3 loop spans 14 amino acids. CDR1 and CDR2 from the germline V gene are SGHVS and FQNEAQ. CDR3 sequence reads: CASIQQGLQETQYF. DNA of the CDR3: TGTGCCAGCATACAACAGGGTCTGCAGGAGACCCAGTACTTC.

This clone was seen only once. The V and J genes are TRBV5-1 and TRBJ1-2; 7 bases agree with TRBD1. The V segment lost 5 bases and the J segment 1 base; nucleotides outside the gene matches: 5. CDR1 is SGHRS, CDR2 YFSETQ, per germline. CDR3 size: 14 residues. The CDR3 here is CASSSGDSNYGYTF. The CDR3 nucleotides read TGCGCCAGCAGTTCCGGGGACAGTAACTATGGCTACACCTTC. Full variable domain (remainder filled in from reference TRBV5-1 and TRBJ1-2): KAGVTQTPRYLIKTRGQQVTLSCSPISGHRSVSWYQQTPGQGLQFLFEYFSETQRNKGNFPGRFSGRQFSNSRSEMNVSTLELGDSALYLCASSSGDSNYGYTFGSGTRLTVV.

As DNA, the CDR3 is TGTGCCAGCAGTGAGCACGCAGGGTCTTTGAATGAAAAACTGTTTTTT. It encodes CASSEHAGSLNEKLFF. The rearrangement uses TRBV6-1 and TRBJ1-4; tentative D call: TRBD1 (5 bases). Between the trimmed V and J ends, which lost 3 bases and 5 bases, there was a span of 16 bases. Germline V lookup: CDR1 MNHNS, CDR2 SASEGT. The CDR3 loop spans 16 amino acids.

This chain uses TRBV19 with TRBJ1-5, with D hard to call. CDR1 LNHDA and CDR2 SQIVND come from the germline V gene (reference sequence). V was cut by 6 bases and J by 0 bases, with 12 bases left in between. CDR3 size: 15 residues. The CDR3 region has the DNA TGTGCCAGTAGCACCGTCGAGCTTAGCAATCAGCCCCAGCATTTT. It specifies CASSTVELSNQPQHF.

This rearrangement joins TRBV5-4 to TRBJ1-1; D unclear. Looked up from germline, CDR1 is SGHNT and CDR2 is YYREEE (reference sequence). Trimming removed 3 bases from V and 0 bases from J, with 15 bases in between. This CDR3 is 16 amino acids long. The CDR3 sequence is CASSSPESTLNTEAFF. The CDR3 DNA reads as TGTGCCAGCAGCTCCCCAGAATCCACCCTGAACACTGAAGCTTTCTTT.

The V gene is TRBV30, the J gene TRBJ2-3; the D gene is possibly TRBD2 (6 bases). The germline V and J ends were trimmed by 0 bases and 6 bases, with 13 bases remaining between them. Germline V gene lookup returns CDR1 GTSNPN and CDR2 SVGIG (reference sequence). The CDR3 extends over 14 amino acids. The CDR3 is CAWSVGGAGDTQYF. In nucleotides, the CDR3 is TGTGCCTGGAGTGTTGGAGGGGCGGGGGATACGCAGTATTTT.

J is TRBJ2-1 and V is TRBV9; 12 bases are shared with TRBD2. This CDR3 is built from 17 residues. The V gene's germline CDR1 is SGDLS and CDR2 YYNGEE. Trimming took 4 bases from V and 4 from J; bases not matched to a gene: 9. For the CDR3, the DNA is TGTGCCAGCAGCCTGACTAGCGGGGGCTTCATATACAATGAGCAGTTCTTC. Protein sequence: CASSLTSGGFIYNEQFF. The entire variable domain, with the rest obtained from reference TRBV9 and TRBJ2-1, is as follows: DSGVTQTPKHLITATGQRVTLRCSPRSGDLSVYWYQQSLDQGLQFLIQYYNGEERAKGNILERFSAQQFPDLHSELNLSSLELGDSALYFCASSLTSGGFIYNEQFFGPGTRLTVL.

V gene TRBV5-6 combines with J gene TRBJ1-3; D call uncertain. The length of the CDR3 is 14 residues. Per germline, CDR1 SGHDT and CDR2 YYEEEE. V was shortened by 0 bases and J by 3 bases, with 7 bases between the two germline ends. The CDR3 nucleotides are TGTGCCAGCAGCTTGGAAGGGAGTGGAAACACCATATATTTT. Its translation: CASSLEGSGNTIYF. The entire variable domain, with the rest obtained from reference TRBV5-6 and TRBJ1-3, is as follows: DAGVTQSPTHLIKTRGQQVTLRCSPKSGHDTVSWYQQALGQGPQFIFQYYEEEERQRGNFPDRFSGHQFPNYSSELNVNALLLGDSALYLCASSLEGSGNTIYFGEGSWLTVV.

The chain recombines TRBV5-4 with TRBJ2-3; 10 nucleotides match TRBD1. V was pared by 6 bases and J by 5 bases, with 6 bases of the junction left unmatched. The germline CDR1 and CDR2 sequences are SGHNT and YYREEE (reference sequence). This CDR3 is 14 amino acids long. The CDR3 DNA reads TGTGCCAGCACCCAGACAGGGGGCAGAGATACGCAGTATTTT. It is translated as CASTQTGGRDTQYF.

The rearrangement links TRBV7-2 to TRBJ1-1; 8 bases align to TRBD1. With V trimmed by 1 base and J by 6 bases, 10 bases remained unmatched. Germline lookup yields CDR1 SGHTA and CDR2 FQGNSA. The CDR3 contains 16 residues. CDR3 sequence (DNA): TGTGCCAGCAGCTTAGGGCCAGGGGGCCTAAGGGCTGAAGCTTTCTTT. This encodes CASSLGPGGLRAEAFF.

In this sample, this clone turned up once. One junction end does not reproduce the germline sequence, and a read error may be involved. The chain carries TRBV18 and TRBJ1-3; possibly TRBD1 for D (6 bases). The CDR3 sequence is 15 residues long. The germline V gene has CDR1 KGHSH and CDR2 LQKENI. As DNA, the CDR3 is TGTGCCAGCTCTCCACCTACAGGGTATGGAAACACCATATATTTT. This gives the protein CASSPPTGYGNTIYF.

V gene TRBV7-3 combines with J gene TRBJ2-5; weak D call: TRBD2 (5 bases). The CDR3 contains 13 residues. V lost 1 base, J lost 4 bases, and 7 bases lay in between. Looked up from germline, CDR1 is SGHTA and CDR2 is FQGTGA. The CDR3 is CASSLKGRETQYF. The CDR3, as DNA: TGTGCCAGCAGCTTAAAAGGGAGAGAGACCCAGTACTTC. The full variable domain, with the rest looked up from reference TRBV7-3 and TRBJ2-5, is GAGVSQTPSNKVTEKGKYVELRCDPISGHTALYWYRQSLGQGPEFLIYFQGTGAADDSGLPNDRFFAVRPEGSVSTLKIQRTERGDSAVYLCASSLKGRETQYFGPGTRLLVL.

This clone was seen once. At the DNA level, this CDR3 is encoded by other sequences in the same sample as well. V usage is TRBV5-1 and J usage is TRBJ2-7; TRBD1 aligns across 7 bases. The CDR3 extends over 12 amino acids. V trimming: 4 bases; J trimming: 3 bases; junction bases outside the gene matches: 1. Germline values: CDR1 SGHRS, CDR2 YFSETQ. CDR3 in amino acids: CASSRQGYEQYF. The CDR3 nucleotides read TGCGCCAGCAGCCGACAGGGCTACGAGCAGTACTTC.

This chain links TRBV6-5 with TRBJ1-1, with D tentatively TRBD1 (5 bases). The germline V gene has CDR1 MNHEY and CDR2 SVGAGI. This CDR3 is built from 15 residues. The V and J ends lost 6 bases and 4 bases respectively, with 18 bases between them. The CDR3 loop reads CASSPYRGGSTEAFF. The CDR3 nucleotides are TGTGCCAGCAGCCCTTACCGGGGGGGAAGCACTGAAGCTTTCTTT.

CDR3 residues: CASRVSSDTQYF. The CDR3 nucleotides are TGTGCCAGCAGGGTTAGCTCGGATACGCAGTATTTT. This chain links TRBV6-5 with TRBJ2-3; D not certain. Germline CDR1 reads MNHEY; CDR2 reads SVGAGI. The CDR3 has 12 residues. V was pared by 6 bases and J by 6 bases, with 10 bases between.

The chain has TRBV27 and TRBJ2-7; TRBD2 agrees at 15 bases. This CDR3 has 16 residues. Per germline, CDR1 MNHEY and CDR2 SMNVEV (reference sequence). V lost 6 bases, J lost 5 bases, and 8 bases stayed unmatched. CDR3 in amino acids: CASSSGLAGGAHEQYF. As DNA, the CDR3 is TGTGCCAGCAGCTCGGGACTAGCGGGGGGAGCCCACGAGCAGTACTTC.

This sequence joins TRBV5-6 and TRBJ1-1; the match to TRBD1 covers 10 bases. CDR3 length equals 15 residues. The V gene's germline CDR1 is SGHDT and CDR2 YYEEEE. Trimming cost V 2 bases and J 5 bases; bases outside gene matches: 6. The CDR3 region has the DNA TGTGCCAGCAGCTTCGGGACAGGGGTAGGTACTGAAGCTTTCTTT. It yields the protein CASSFGTGVGTEAFF.

CDR3 loop: CASSPFSGVGEQFF. The CDR3 coding sequence is TGTGCCAGCAGCCCATTTAGCGGGGTGGGCGAGCAGTTCTTC. The chain links TRBV5-8 to TRBJ2-1; the match to TRBD2 covers 8 bases. V was clipped by 4 bases and J by 10 bases; unmatched bases: 10. Germline assignment: CDR1 SGHTS and CDR2 YDEGEE. This CDR3 is built from 14 residues.

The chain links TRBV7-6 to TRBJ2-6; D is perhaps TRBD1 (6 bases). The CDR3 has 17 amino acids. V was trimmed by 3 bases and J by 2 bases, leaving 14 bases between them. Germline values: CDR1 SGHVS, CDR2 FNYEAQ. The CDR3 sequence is CASSFRPRGTGANVLTF. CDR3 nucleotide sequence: TGTGCCAGCAGCTTCCGCCCGAGGGGGACTGGGGCCAACGTCCTGACTTTC. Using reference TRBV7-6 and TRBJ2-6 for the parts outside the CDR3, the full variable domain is GAGVSQSPRYKVTKRGQDVALRCDPISGHVSLYWYRQALGQGPEFLTYFNYEAQQDKSGLPNDRFSAERPEGSISTLTIQRTEQRDSAMYRCASSFRPRGTGANVLTFGAGSRLTVL.

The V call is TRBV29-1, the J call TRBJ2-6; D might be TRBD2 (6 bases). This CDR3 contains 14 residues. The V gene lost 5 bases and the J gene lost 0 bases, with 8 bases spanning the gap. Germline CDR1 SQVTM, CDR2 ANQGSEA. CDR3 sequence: CSVTGSSGANVLTF. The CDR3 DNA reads TGCAGCGTTACCGGGAGCTCTGGGGCCAACGTCCTGACTTTC.

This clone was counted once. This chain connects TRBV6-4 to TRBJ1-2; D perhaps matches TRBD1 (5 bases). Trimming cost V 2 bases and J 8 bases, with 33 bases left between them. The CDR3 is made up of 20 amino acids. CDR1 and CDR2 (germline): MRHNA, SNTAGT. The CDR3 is CASSDLTRLGAGEVASGYTF. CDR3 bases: TGTGCCAGCAGTGACCTTACCCGACTTGGAGCGGGGGAGGTTGCTTCAGGCTACACCTTC.

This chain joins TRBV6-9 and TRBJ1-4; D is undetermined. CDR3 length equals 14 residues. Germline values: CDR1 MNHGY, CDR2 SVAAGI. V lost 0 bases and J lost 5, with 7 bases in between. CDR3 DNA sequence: TGTGCCAGCAGTTATTCGCAGCGGAATGAAAAACTGTTTTTT. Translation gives CASSYSQRNEKLFF.

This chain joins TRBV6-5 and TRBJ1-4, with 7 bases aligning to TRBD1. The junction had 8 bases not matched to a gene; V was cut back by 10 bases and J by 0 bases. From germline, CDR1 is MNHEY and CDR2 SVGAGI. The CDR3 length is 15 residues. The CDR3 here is CATRQGLATNEKLFF. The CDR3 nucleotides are TGTGCCACCCGACAGGGCCTTGCAACTAATGAAAAACTGTTTTTT.

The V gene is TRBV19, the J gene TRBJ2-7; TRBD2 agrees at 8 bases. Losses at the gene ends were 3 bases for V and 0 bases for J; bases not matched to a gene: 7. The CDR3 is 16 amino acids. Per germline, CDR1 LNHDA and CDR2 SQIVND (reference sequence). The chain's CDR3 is CASSIGSGGLSYEQYF. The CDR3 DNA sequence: TGTGCCAGTAGTATTGGCAGCGGGGGTCTCTCCTACGAGCAGTACTTC. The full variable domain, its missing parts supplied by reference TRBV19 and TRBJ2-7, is DGGITQSPKYLFRKEGQNVTLSCEQNLNHDAMYWYRQDPGQGLRLIYYSQIVNDFQKGDIAEGYSVSREKKESFPLTVTSAQKNPTAFYLCASSIGSGGLSYEQYFGPGTRLTVT.